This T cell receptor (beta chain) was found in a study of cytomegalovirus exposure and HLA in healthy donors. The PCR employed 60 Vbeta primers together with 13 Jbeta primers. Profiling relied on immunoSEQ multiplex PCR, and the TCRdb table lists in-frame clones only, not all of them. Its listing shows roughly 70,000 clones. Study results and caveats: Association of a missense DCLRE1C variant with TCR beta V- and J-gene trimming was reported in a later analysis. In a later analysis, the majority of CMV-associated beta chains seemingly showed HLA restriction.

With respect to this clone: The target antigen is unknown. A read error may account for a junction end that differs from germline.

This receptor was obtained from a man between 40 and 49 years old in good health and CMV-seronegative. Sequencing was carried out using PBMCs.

The CDR3 DNA reads as TGTGCCAGCAGTGGCCTGACAGGGGTTAATCGGCCCCAGCATTTT. The encoded protein is CASSGLTGVNRPQHF. J is TRBJ1-5 and V is TRBV2, with 8 bases fitting TRBD1. CDR3 length: 15 residues. CDR1 and CDR2 from the germline V gene are SNHLY and FYNNEI.